This is a list of T cell receptor beta chains from one sample in a study of CD8 T cells in Susac syndrome. One entry per CDR3 protein, called by TCRdb with MiXCR from the immunoSEQ multiplex PCR reads. The sample records around 140,000 distinct CDR3 sequences, less than 95% being singletons. The sequencing sample was made of CD4+ T cells from PBMCs. The receptors were gathered from a human donor in good health. The CDR3 runs from the conserved cysteine through the conserved F or W. A D gene is named only where the DNA matches it firmly. Expanded clones get a size class; other rows say once, few or many, or leave the size out.

D: -
size: -
V: TRBV5-6
J: TRBJ1-1
length: 15
CDR3: CASSPRWVLNTEAFF
DNA: TGTGCCAGCAGCCCCAGGTGGGTCCTGAACACTGAAGCTTTCTTT

D: -
size: -
V: TRBV19
J: TRBJ1-4
length: 16
CDR3: CASSIISGATNEKLFF
DNA: TGTGCCAGTAGTATAATCTCCGGTGCAACTAATGAAAAACTGTTTTTT

D: TRBD2
size: -
V: TRBV7-8
J: TRBJ2-1
length: 18
CDR3: CASSYTRLAGGQDNEQFF
DNA: TGTGCCAGCAGTTACACGCGACTAGCGGGAGGGCAAGACAATGAGCAGTTCTTC

D: -
size: -
V: TRBV18
J: TRBJ2-7
length: 16
CDR3: CASSPSGTLTSYEQYF
DNA: TGTGCCAGCTCACCCTCCGGGACCCTAACCTCCTACGAGCAGTACTTC

D: TRBD1
size: -
V: TRBV2
J: TRBJ2-7
length: 13
CDR3: CASVQGTGGEQYF
DNA: TGTGCCAGCGTCCAAGGGACAGGGGGCGAGCAGTACTTC

D: -
size: -
V: TRBV3-1
J: TRBJ1-4
length: 11
CDR3: CASSLGGHLFF
DNA: TGTGCCAGCAGCCTCGGCGGCCATTTGTTTTTT

D: -
size: -
V: TRBV9
J: TRBJ2-3
length: 14
CDR3: CASSVDLYTDTQYF
DNA: TGTGCCAGCAGCGTAGACCTATACACAGATACGCAGTATTTT

D: -
size: -
V: TRBV9
J: TRBJ2-3
length: 15
CDR3: CASSVGPDLTDTQYF
DNA: TGTGCCAGCAGCGTAGGTCCGGATCTCACAGATACGCAGTATTTT

D: -
size: -
V: TRBV7-2
J: TRBJ2-1
length: 15
CDR3: CASSLDRVSYNEQFF
DNA: TGTGCCAGCAGCTTAGACAGGGTCTCCTACAATGAGCAGTTCTTC

D: -
size: few
V: TRBV5-1
J: TRBJ2-7
length: 13
CDR3: CASSFEILYEQYF
DNA: TGCGCCAGCAGCTTCGAAATTCTCTACGAGCAGTACTTC

D: -
size: -
V: TRBV7-2
J: TRBJ2-7
length: 13
CDR3: CASSLSPGTEQYF
DNA: TGTGCCAGCAGCTTATCCCCAGGAACCGAGCAGTACTTC

D: TRBD1
size: -
V: TRBV4-2
J: TRBJ2-3
length: 17
CDR3: CASSRYGQGAQTDTQYF
DNA: TGTGCCAGCAGTCGATATGGACAGGGGGCGCAAACAGATACGCAGTATTTT

D: -
size: once
V: TRBV7-2
J: TRBJ1-2
length: 14
CDR3: CASSSLTGQYGYTF
DNA: TGTGCCAGCAGCTCCTTGACAGGCCAGTATGGCTACACCTTC

D: -
size: -
V: TRBV10-3
J: TRBJ2-2
length: 13
CDR3: CATEGWDTGELFF
DNA: TGTGCCACGGAGGGCTGGGACACCGGGGAGCTGTTTTTT

D: -
size: -
V: TRBV28
J: TRBJ1-1
length: 14
CDR3: CASSSRLTNTEAFF
DNA: TGTGCCAGCAGTTCCCGACTCACGAACACTGAAGCTTTCTTT

D: -
size: -
V: TRBV5-4
J: TRBJ1-1
length: 14
CDR3: CASSLGGGRTEAFF
DNA: TGTGCCAGCAGCTTGGGGGGCGGGAGAACTGAAGCTTTCTTT

D: -
size: -
V: TRBV7-2
J: TRBJ2-1
length: 13
CDR3: CASSREVYNEQFF
DNA: TGTGCCAGCAGCCGAGAGGTCTACAATGAGCAGTTCTTC

D: TRBD2
size: -
V: TRBV5-4
J: TRBJ2-1
length: 16
CDR3: CASSPPSGRALNEQFF
DNA: TGTGCCAGCAGCCCCCCTTCCGGGAGGGCCCTCAATGAGCAGTTCTTC

D: TRBD2
size: once
V: TRBV27
J: TRBJ2-7
length: 13
CDR3: CASMASGTYEQYF
DNA: TGTGCCAGCATGGCTAGCGGGACGTACGAGCAGTACTTC

D: TRBD1
size: -
V: TRBV30
J: TRBJ1-2
length: 14
CDR3: CAWSYTGGTYGYTF
DNA: TGTGCCTGGAGTTATACAGGGGGCACCTATGGCTACACCTTC

D: TRBD1
size: -
V: TRBV19
J: TRBJ2-7
length: 15
CDR3: CASSIGTGSSYEQYF
DNA: TGTGCCAGTAGTATAGGGACAGGGAGCTCCTACGAGCAGTACTTC

D: -
size: -
V: TRBV29-1
J: TRBJ1-2
length: 13
CDR3: CSVEAGGNYGYTF
DNA: TGCAGCGTTGAAGCCGGAGGGAACTATGGCTACACCTTC

D: TRBD1
size: -
V: TRBV4-1
J: TRBJ2-1
length: 15
CDR3: CASSRPGQGRNEQFF
DNA: TGCGCCAGCAGCCGGCCGGGACAGGGGAGGAATGAGCAGTTCTTC

D: -
size: -
V: TRBV30
J: TRBJ1-1
length: 10
CDR3: CALGLFGAFF
DNA: TGTGCCCTAGGACTGTTTGGAGCTTTCTTT

D: -
size: -
V: TRBV18
J: TRBJ1-1
length: 15
CDR3: CASSPPGLLNTEAFF
DNA: TGTGCCAGCTCACCTCCAGGGCTCCTGAACACTGAAGCTTTCTTT

D: -
size: -
V: TRBV10-3
J: TRBJ2-4
length: 16
CDR3: CAISESRQIPYNIQYF
DNA: TGTGCCATCAGTGAGTCAAGGCAGATCCCCTACAACATTCAGTACTTC

D: TRBD2
size: -
V: TRBV7-2
J: TRBJ2-3
length: 14
CDR3: CASSLGGRVDTQYF
DNA: TGTGCCAGCAGCTTAGGCGGGAGGGTTGATACGCAGTATTTT

D: TRBD1
size: few
V: TRBV9
J: TRBJ2-2
length: 14
CDR3: CASSVVTGAGELFF
DNA: TGTGCCAGCAGCGTAGTAACAGGGGCCGGGGAGCTGTTTTTT

D: TRBD2
size: -
V: TRBV11-2
J: TRBJ2-3
length: 16
CDR3: CASSPLQRTSADTQYF
DNA: TGTGCCAGCAGCCCCTTACAGAGGACTAGCGCGGATACGCAGTATTTT

D: -
size: once
V: TRBV19
J: TRBJ1-5
length: 14
CDR3: CASKEGPSNQPQHF
DNA: TGTGCCAGTAAGGAGGGGCCTAGCAATCAGCCCCAGCATTTT

D: TRBD2
size: -
V: TRBV7-6
J: TRBJ2-1
length: 19
CDR3: CASSLTPGLAGGPYNEQFF
DNA: TGTGCCAGCAGCTTGACGCCGGGACTAGCGGGAGGGCCATACAATGAGCAGTTCTTC

D: -
size: -
V: TRBV14
J: TRBJ1-3
length: 15
CDR3: CASSLGWSSGNTIYF
DNA: TGTGCCAGCAGCCTGGGCTGGAGCTCTGGAAACACCATATATTTT

D: TRBD1
size: few
V: TRBV3-1
J: TRBJ2-5
length: 14
CDR3: CASRGTGRQETQYF
DNA: TGTGCCAGCAGGGGGACAGGCCGGCAAGAGACCCAGTACTTC

D: -
size: -
V: TRBV10-3
J: TRBJ1-2
length: 13
CDR3: CAISQGLYDHYTF
DNA: TGTGCCATCAGCCAGGGGTTATACGACCACTACACCTTC

D: -
size: -
V: TRBV4-1
J: TRBJ1-2
length: 15
CDR3: CASSQDLRGKRGYTF
DNA: TGCGCCAGCAGCCAAGATTTAAGGGGCAAGAGGGGCTACACCTTC

D: TRBD1
size: once
V: TRBV9
J: TRBJ2-3
length: 16
CDR3: CASSVGQGQVTDTQYF
DNA: TGTGCCAGCAGCGTGGGACAGGGTCAGGTCACAGATACGCAGTATTTT

D: TRBD2
size: -
V: TRBV12-3/TRBV12-4
J: TRBJ2-3
length: 14
CDR3: CASRPSSGTDTQYF
DNA: TGTGCCAGCAGGCCTTCTAGCGGGACTGATACGCAGTATTTT

D: -
size: -
V: TRBV27
J: TRBJ2-5
length: 14
CDR3: CASRAAGDGRTQYF
DNA: TGTGCCAGCAGGGCGGCAGGGGACGGACGGACCCAGTACTTC

D: -
size: -
V: TRBV4-1
J: TRBJ1-1
length: 13
CDR3: CASSPLRQGGAFF
DNA: TGCGCCAGCAGCCCCTTGCGGCAAGGCGGAGCTTTCTTT

D: -
size: -
V: TRBV20-1
J: TRBJ1-2
length: 12
CDR3: CSADRSTYGYTF
DNA: TGCAGTGCTGACAGGTCTACCTATGGCTACACCTTC

D: TRBD1
size: -
V: TRBV7-2
J: TRBJ2-5
length: 14
CDR3: CASSSWTGQETQYF
DNA: TGTGCCAGCAGCTCCTGGACAGGGCAAGAGACCCAGTACTTC